This entry concerns a single T cell receptor (beta chain). Its target is not known. The data originate from a study of blood T cells in healthy people across ages. Total RNA extracted from each sample amounted to at least 5 micrograms. CDR1 MDHEN and CDR2 SYDVKM come from the germline V gene. After removal of 0 bases from V and 0 bases from J, the junction contained 2 bases not matched to a gene. CDR3 length: 15 residues. The second PCR ran roughly 7 to 11 cycles with a sample-barcoded 5' primer and J-beta primers. Sequencing recovered at least 2.5 million CDR3-containing paired-end reads from each sample. Each CDR3 protein gets one entry after TCRdb re-called the 5' RACE reads with MiXCR. The repertoire has around 280,000 distinct CDR3 sequences, 25% to 30% of them found once; the top ten carry 25% to 35%. Whole-study results and caveats: Naive CD4+ cell counts and diversity both ran higher in long-lived than in aged donors.

This clonotype was obtained from a woman aged 70-85 years in good health. The chain recombines TRBV28 with TRBJ2-7, with 7 nucleotides matching TRBD2. The source material was blood. CDR3: CASSLWGEGSYEQYF. DNA of the CDR3: TGTGCCAGCAGTTTATGGGGGGAGGGCTCCTACGAGCAGTACTTC.